This TCR beta chain emerged from a study of PD-1 blockade in classical Hodgkin lymphoma. Study-level results: Baseline TCR diversity was reportedly lower in newly diagnosed patients than healthy donors. Whatever underlies the repertoire differences (possibly disease activity or prior therapy) remains undefined.

TCRdb's copy holds only in-frame clones and misses some; the assay was immunoSEQ multiplex PCR. Altogether fewer than 25,000 clones are present, 90% to 95% being singletons, with the ten largest covering around 0.38%. A remark on this clone: Its antigen is as yet unknown.

V was clipped by 0 bases and J by 0 bases, with 12 bases between them. Germline V gene sequence: CDR1 SGHRS, CDR2 YFSETQ. The CDR3 sequence is 16 residues long. The time point here: newly diagnosed, previously untreated cHL patient sample. Negative magnetic selection isolated CD4+ T cells from thawed PBMCs. Newly diagnosed, untreated classical Hodgkin lymphoma PBMCs served as comparison. This TCR was recovered from a human donor with classical Hodgkin lymphoma. The sample consisted of CD4+ T cells from blood. The chain carries TRBV5-1 and TRBJ1-2; D unclear. CDR3 nucleotide sequence: TGCGCCAGCAGCTTGGCCGGCGGCTCGGCTAACTATGGCTACACCTTC. This translates into CASSLAGGSANYGYTF.